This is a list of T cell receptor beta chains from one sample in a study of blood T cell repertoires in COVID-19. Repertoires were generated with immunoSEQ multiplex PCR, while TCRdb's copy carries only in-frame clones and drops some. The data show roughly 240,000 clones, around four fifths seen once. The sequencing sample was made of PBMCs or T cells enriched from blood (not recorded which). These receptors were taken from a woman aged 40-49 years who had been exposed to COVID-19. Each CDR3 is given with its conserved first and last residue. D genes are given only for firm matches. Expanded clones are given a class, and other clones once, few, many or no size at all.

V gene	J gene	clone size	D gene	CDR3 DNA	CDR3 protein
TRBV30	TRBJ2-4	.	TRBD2	TGTGCCTGGAGTGTTCTGGGCCAGCGGGGAAACATTCAGTACTTC	CAWSVLGQRGNIQYF
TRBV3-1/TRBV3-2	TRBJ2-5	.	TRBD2	TGTGCCAGCAGCCAAGACGGGACTAGCGGGGGGCCGTACCAAGAGACCCAGTACTTC	CASSQDGTSGGPYQETQYF
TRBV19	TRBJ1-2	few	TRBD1	TGTGCCAGTAGTATAGTGGGGACAGGAGCGGCGTATGGCTACACCTTC	CASSIVGTGAAYGYTF
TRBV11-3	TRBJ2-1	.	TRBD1	TGTGCCAGCAGTGGGACAGGGCGAAATGAGCAGTTCTTC	CASSGTGRNEQFF
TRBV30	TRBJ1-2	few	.	TGTGCCTGGAGTGGCCAGACAGCTAACTATGGCTACACCTTC	CAWSGQTANYGYTF
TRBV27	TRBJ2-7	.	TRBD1	TGTGCCAGCAGTTTTCGGTGGGACAGAACCTACGAGCAGTACTTC	CASSFRWDRTYEQYF
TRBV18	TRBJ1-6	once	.	TGTGCCAGCTCAGCCCTAGGGGATAATTCACCCCTCCACTTT	CASSALGDNSPLHF
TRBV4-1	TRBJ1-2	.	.	TGCGCCAGCAGCCAAGAAGAGCAGGGACTCTATGGCTACACCTTC	CASSQEEQGLYGYTF
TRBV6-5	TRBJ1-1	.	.	TGTGCCAGCAGTTCCAGGGGCACTGAAGCTTTCTTT	CASSSRGTEAFF
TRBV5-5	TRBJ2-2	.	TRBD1	TGTGCCAGCAGCTTAGCTGAGAGGGGGCATCAGTCCCCCGGGGAGCTGTTTTTT	CASSLAERGHQSPGELFF
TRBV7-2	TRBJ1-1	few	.	TGTGCCAGCAGCCCTCGTTGGTTGGGGGGGCGGACTGAAGCTTTCTTT	CASSPRWLGGRTEAFF
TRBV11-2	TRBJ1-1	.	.	TGTGCCAGCAGCTTAGAGGGGGGATTAACTGAAGCTTTCTTT	CASSLEGGLTEAFF
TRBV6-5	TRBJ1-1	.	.	TGTGCCAGCACGGCAGGGATGAGCACTGAAGCTTTCTTT	CASTAGMSTEAFF
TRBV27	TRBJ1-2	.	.	TGTGCCAGCAGGGGCCTAAGAGATGGCTACACCTTC	CASRGLRDGYTF
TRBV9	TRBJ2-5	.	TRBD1	TGTGCCAGCAGCCCAGACAGGGGATTAGGCGAGACCCAGTACTTC	CASSPDRGLGETQYF
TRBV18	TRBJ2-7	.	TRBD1	TGTGCCAGCTCGCTGGGACAGAATTACGAGCAGTACTTC	CASSLGQNYEQYF
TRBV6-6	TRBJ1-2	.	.	TGTGCCAGCAGTTACGGGAGAGGCTATGGCTACACCTTC	CASSYGRGYGYTF
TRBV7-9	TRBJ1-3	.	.	TGTGCCAGCAGCTTATTGAAGAAGAGCCTCTCTGGAAACACCATATATTTT	CASSLLKKSLSGNTIYF
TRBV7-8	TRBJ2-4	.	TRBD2	TGTGCCAGCAGCTTCGGGACTAGCGGGTCTAAAAACATTCAGTACTTC	CASSFGTSGSKNIQYF
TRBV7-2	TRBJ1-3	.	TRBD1	TGTGCCAGCAGCTTAGTACCCGGGACAGGGGGAAACACCATATATTTT	CASSLVPGTGGNTIYF
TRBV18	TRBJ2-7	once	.	TGTGCCAGCTCACCAGAGTTAACAGAGATTCCCTACGAGCAGTACTTC	CASSPELTEIPYEQYF
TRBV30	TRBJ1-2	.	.	TGTGCCTGGAGTGTAACGGGGGGCGCAGGCTACACCTTC	CAWSVTGGAGYTF
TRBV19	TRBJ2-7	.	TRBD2	TGTGCCAGTAGGAGGACTAGCGACTACGAGCAGTACTTC	CASRRTSDYEQYF
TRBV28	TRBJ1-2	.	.	TGTGCCAGCAGGTACAGGGATGGGGGTCATGGCTACACCTTC	CASRYRDGGHGYTF
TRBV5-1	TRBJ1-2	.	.	TGCGCCAGCAGCTTGGCGGGGGACGGGGGCTACACCTTC	CASSLAGDGGYTF
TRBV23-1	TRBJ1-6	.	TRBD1	TGCGCCAGCAGCCAGGACAGGGCCAAAAATTCACCCCTCCACTTT	CASSQDRAKNSPLHF
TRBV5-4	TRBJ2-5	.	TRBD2	TGTGCCAGCAGCTCAACTAGCGGGGGAAGAGAGACCCAGTACTTC	CASSSTSGGRETQYF
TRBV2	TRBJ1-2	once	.	TGTGCCAGCAGGTCCGCAGGGATAGCTAACTATGGCTACACCTTC	CASRSAGIANYGYTF
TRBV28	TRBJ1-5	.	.	TGTGCCAGCAGTCCCGGGGTAAGGGTTAGCAATCAGCCCCAGCATTTT	CASSPGVRVSNQPQHF